This T cell receptor beta chain was sequenced during a study of cytotoxic CD8 clonotypes in ibrutinib-treated CLL. Notes on the study in general: At ibrutinib response, clonality increased, and at progression it declined back toward baseline.

TCRdb's copy holds only in-frame clones and misses some; the assay was immunoSEQ multiplex PCR. The profile shows over 110,000 clones, around 93% of them singletons. CDR3 size: 17 residues. Germline V lookup: CDR1 SEHNR, CDR2 FQNEAQ (reference sequence). The J segment lost 2 bases and the V segment lost 4 bases, leaving 11 bases of the junction unmatched. For this clone: The antigen remains unidentified.

This sequence joins TRBV7-9 and TRBJ2-5, with 9 positions matching TRBD2. The sequence derives from a human donor with chronic lymphocytic leukemia. Sequenced material: PBMCs, taken after 12 months of ibrutinib treatment. CDR3 loop: CASSYRIASGGQETQYF. CDR3 coding DNA: TGTGCCAGCAGCTACCGAATAGCAAGCGGGGGGCAAGAGACCCAGTACTTC.